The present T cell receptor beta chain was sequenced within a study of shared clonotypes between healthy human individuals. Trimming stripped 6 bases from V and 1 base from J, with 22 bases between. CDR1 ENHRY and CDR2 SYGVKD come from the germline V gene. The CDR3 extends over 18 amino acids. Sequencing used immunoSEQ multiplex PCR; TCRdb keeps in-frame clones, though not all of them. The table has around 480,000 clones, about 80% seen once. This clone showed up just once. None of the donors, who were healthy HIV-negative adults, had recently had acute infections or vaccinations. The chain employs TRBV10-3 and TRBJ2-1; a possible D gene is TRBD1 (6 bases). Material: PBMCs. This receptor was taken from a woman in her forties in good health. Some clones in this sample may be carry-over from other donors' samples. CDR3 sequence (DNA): TGTGCCATCAGGGGGTTGGGGGACACTACTTCTTCCTACAATGAGCAGTTCTTC. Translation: CAIRGLGDTTSSYNEQFF.